The rows below give T cell receptor beta chains drawn from one sample of a study of OX40 agonist ivuxolimab in advanced cancers. Measured with immunoSEQ multiplex PCR; TCRdb has only the in-frame clones, and not every one. This sample carries 40,000 to 55,000 clones, about 90% of them seen once, and the ten largest clones take about 28%. The sample consisted of CD4+ or CD8+ T cells sorted from blood, taken in a trial of the OX40 agonist ivuxolimab. These receptors all come from an adult with an advanced solid tumor such as melanoma, head and neck, liver or kidney cancer. CDR3s include the opening cysteine and the closing phenylalanine or tryptophan. Fields, in order: V gene, J gene, clone size, D gene, CDR3 protein, CDR3 DNA. D genes are given only for firm matches. The size field is filled for only some rows; it gives once, few, many or a size class.

TRBV7-3	TRBJ2-1	-	TRBD2	CASSLAGGYNEQFF	TGTGCCAGCAGCTTAGCGGGAGGGTACAATGAGCAGTTCTTC
TRBV7-8	TRBJ2-2	-	-	CASSLEGGGGYTGELFF	TGTGCCAGCAGCTTAGAGGGGGGAGGGGGCTACACCGGGGAGCTGTTTTTT
TRBV30	TRBJ2-7	-	-	CAWTSATESGEQYF	TGTGCCTGGACGTCCGCGACAGAATCGGGGGAGCAGTACTTC
TRBV4-1	TRBJ2-1	-	-	CASSQDRTYNEQFF	TGCGCCAGCAGCCAAGACCGGACCTACAATGAGCAGTTCTTC
TRBV9	TRBJ2-3	-	-	CASSVEGGPPDTQYF	TGTGCCAGCAGCGTGGAGGGGGGGCCCCCAGATACGCAGTATTTT
TRBV28	TRBJ2-3	-	TRBD2	CASSFFRGLAEPTDTQYF	TGTGCCAGCAGTTTTTTCCGGGGACTAGCGGAGCCCACAGATACGCAGTATTTT
TRBV13	TRBJ2-5	once	-	CASSLGVGEEETQYF	TGTGCCAGCAGCTTAGGAGTGGGGGAAGAGGAGACCCAGTACTTC
TRBV13	TRBJ2-1	-	TRBD2	CASSPRGGQDKQFF	TGTGCCAGCAGCCCCCGGGGGGGGCAAGACAAGCAGTTCTTC
TRBV6-1	TRBJ2-5	-	-	CASTKETQYF	TGTGCCAGCACGAAAGAGACCCAGTACTTC
TRBV27	TRBJ2-1	-	TRBD2	CASSRTSGRYEQFF	TGTGCCAGCTCCCGGACTAGCGGGAGGTATGAGCAGTTCTTC
TRBV5-6	TRBJ1-3	-	-	CASSLAGNTIYF	TGTGCCAGCAGCTTGGCGGGAAACACCATATATTTT
TRBV6-5	TRBJ1-5	-	-	CASSFPGSNQPQHF	TGTGCCAGCAGTTTCCCAGGTTCCAATCAGCCCCAGCATTTT
TRBV7-9	TRBJ2-3	-	-	CASSPQVGSTDTQYF	TGTGCCAGCAGCCCCCAGGTGGGGAGCACAGATACGCAGTATTTT
TRBV5-1	TRBJ2-1	-	-	CASSGLLPNEQFF	TGCGCCAGCAGTGGCCTTTTACCAAATGAGCAGTTCTTC
TRBV6-5	TRBJ1-2	-	-	CASSPLGRLDEGYTF	TGTGCCAGCAGTCCTTTGGGGCGCCTGGATGAAGGCTACACCTTC
TRBV28	TRBJ2-1	-	TRBD1	CASSPDREWNNEQFF	TGTGCCAGCAGCCCGGACAGGGAGTGGAACAATGAGCAGTTCTTC
TRBV19	TRBJ2-7	-	TRBD2	CASSIRASGSYEQYF	TGTGCCAGTAGTATTCGCGCTAGCGGGAGTTACGAGCAGTACTTC
TRBV7-6	TRBJ1-3	-	-	CASSLEVNSGNTIYF	TGTGCCAGCAGCTTAGAAGTCAACTCTGGAAACACCATATATTTT
TRBV11-2	TRBJ1-2	-	TRBD1	CASSSPTGWGYTF	TGTGCCAGCAGCTCTCCGACAGGGTGGGGCTACACCTTC
TRBV7-3	TRBJ2-3	few	TRBD2	CASSNSGFSTDTQYF	TGTGCCAGCAGCAATAGCGGGTTCAGCACAGATACGCAGTATTTT
TRBV27	TRBJ2-3	-	-	CASSLSSAPSTDTQYF	TGTGCCAGCAGTTTATCGTCAGCCCCCTCGACAGATACGCAGTATTTT
TRBV7-9	TRBJ2-1	-	-	CASSSSAIQAVSSYNEQFF	TGTGCCAGCAGCTCAAGCGCCATACAAGCAGTTAGCTCCTACAATGAGCAGTTCTTC
TRBV30	TRBJ1-1	-	TRBD1	CAWSTWTGLNTEAFF	TGTGCCTGGAGTACATGGACAGGGCTGAACACTGAAGCTTTCTTT
TRBV28	TRBJ1-3	-	-	CASSFGGNTIYF	TGTGCCAGCAGTTTTGGTGGAAACACCATATATTTT
TRBV28	TRBJ1-2	-	TRBD1	CASSQDREAQRYGYTF	TGTGCCAGCAGCCAGGACAGGGAGGCGCAACGTTATGGCTACACCTTC
TRBV27	TRBJ2-2	few	-	CASSQNTGELFF	TGTGCCAGCAGTCAGAACACCGGGGAGCTGTTTTTT
TRBV2	TRBJ2-7	-	TRBD2	CASSREGPYEQYF	TGTGCCAGCTCCCGGGAGGGCCCCTACGAGCAGTACTTC
TRBV4-1	TRBJ1-2	-	-	CASSQDPSRGYTF	TGCGCCAGCAGCCAAGATCCCAGTCGTGGCTACACCTTC
TRBV19	TRBJ1-1	-	-	CASSRENTEAFF	TGTGCCAGTAGTAGGGAGAACACTGAAGCTTTCTTT
TRBV5-4	TRBJ2-1	-	-	CASSLRGDEQFF	TGTGCCAGCAGCTTAAGGGGCGATGAGCAGTTCTTC
TRBV15	TRBJ2-7	-	-	CATSGRDGSSYEQYF	TGTGCCACCAGCGGCCGGGACGGGAGCTCCTACGAGCAGTACTTC
TRBV10-2	TRBJ2-1	-	TRBD2	CASSENWLAESYNEQFF	TGCGCCAGCAGTGAGAATTGGCTAGCGGAATCCTACAATGAGCAGTTCTTC
TRBV2	TRBJ2-7	-	TRBD2	CASRDQGLGSYEQYF	TGTGCCAGCAGGGACCAGGGACTAGGGTCCTACGAGCAGTACTTC
TRBV11-2	TRBJ1-2	-	TRBD1	CASSLGQGFRYGYTF	TGTGCCAGCAGCCTCGGACAGGGGTTTCGCTATGGCTACACCTTC
TRBV6-5	TRBJ1-1	-	-	CASSYSAANTEAFF	TGTGCCAGCAGTTACTCGGCGGCGAACACTGAAGCTTTCTTT
TRBV19	TRBJ1-5	-	-	CASSTVVNSNQPQHF	TGTGCCAGTAGTACGGTCGTGAATAGCAATCAGCCCCAGCATTTT
TRBV6-1	TRBJ2-1	-	TRBD2	CASRVTSASYNEQFF	TGTGCCAGCAGGGTTACTAGCGCTTCGTACAATGAGCAGTTCTTC
TRBV19	TRBJ2-3	-	-	CASSIFPGVTGDTQYF	TGTGCCAGTAGTATCTTCCCGGGAGTTACGGGAGATACGCAGTATTTT
TRBV4-1	TRBJ1-5	once	TRBD1	CASSQSDRVDQPQHF	TGCGCCAGCAGCCAATCGGACAGGGTTGATCAGCCCCAGCATTTT
TRBV29-1	TRBJ2-3	-	TRBD2	CSVPRASGGGGTQYF	TGCAGCGTACCCCGGGCTAGCGGGGGTGGGGGTACGCAGTATTTT
TRBV18	TRBJ2-5	-	-	CASTEAGEMEETQYF	TGTGCCAGCACTGAAGCGGGTGAGATGGAGGAGACCCAGTACTTC